The T cell receptor (beta chain) described here comes from a study of blood T cell repertoires in COVID-19. About the research overall: Sample material is recorded as cDNA or gDNA derived from T cells, B-cell-depleted T cells, or PBMCs.

CDR1 is SGHTA, CDR2 FQGTGA, per germline. The J segment lost 7 bases and the V segment lost 5 bases, leaving 7 bases of the junction unmatched. The CDR3 is made up of 15 amino acids. Here immunoSEQ multiplex PCR was the method, and the copy in TCRdb shows in-frame clones only, minus some. The sample includes a few hundred thousand clones, 70% to 90% of them seen just once. Sequenced sample: PBMCs or T cells enriched from blood (not recorded which). The clonotype originates from a woman aged 50 to 60 who had been exposed to COVID-19. This rearrangement joins TRBV7-3 to TRBJ2-1, with 11 bases identical to TRBD2. For the CDR3, the DNA is TGTGCCAGCAGCACCCCTAGCGGGGGGATGAATGAGCAGTTCTTC. Encoded protein: CASSTPSGGMNEQFF. Drawing the rest from reference TRBV7-3 and TRBJ2-1, the complete variable domain is GAGVSQTPSNKVTEKGKYVELRCDPISGHTALYWYRQSLGQGPEFLIYFQGTGAADDSGLPNDRFFAVRPEGSVSTLKIQRTERGDSAVYLCASSTPSGGMNEQFFGPGTRLTVL.